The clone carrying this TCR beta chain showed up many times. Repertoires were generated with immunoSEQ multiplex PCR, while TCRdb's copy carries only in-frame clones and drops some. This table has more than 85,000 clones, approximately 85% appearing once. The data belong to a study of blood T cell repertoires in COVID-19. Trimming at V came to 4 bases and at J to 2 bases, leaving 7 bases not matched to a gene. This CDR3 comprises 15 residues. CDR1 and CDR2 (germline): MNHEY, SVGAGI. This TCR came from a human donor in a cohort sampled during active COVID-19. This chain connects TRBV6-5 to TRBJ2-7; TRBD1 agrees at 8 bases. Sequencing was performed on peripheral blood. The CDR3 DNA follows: TGTGCCAGCAGTTCATTCGGGACAGGAACCTACGAGCAGTACTTC. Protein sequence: CASSSFGTGTYEQYF.